A single T cell receptor beta chain is shown here with its context. This specimen belongs to a study of T-cell memory formation after mild COVID-19. Overall study context: Largely, TCR clusters stayed within a single donor.

This CDR3 comprises 15 residues. Trimming stripped 3 bases from V and 7 bases from J, with 18 bases between. Germline values: CDR1 KGHSH, CDR2 LQKENI. MiXCR, run by TCRdb on the 5' RACE reads, gives a single entry per CDR3 protein. The sample carries under 300,000 distinct CDR3 sequences, around 17% recorded once. This sequence was found in a man younger than 35 who had mild COVID-19 (a few samples of this study predate the infection). Cell type and time point are not known. Sequencing was done on a sample of PBMCs or a T cell subset sorted from them (not recorded which). This chain connects TRBV18 to TRBJ2-5; D is perhaps TRBD1 (5 bases). CDR3 residues: CASSPPSVQDVTQYF. CDR3 coding DNA: TGTGCCAGCTCACCGCCCAGTGTACAGGATGTGACCCAGTACTTC.